This TCR beta chain was sequenced for a study of T cells after yellow fever vaccination. Each CDR3 protein gets one entry after TCRdb re-called the 5' RACE reads with MiXCR. This sample has some 260,000 distinct CDR3 sequences, with approximately 5.2% found just once. This CDR3 has 15 amino acids. With 7 bases removed from V and 3 bases from J, the gap between germline ends came to 19 bases. Germline V gives CDR1 MNHNY, CDR2 SVGAGI (reference sequence). This chain connects TRBV6-6 to TRBJ2-7, with D perhaps matching TRBD1 (5 bases). The sample consisted of CD4+ T cells sorted from PBMCs, taken on the day of the yellow fever booster vaccination. This clonotype originated in a young man who received the YFV17D yellow fever vaccine. The CDR3 spells CASTILWGLGYEQYF. The CDR3 nucleotides read TGTGCCAGCACCATACTGTGGGGCCTGGGCTACGAGCAGTACTTC.